This T cell receptor beta chain comes out of a study of blood T cell repertoires in COVID-19. At the level of the study: Whether acute or convalescent, the COVID-19 samples came from the United States, Italy and Spain. Nucleic acid was either cDNA or gDNA, and it came from T cells, B-cell-depleted T cells, or PBMCs.

In the authors' workflow: Amplified reference gene primers provided the basis for estimating nucleated cell counts. The method was immunoSEQ multiplex PCR; TCRdb's version includes in-frame clones alone and lacks a portion of them. D and trimming were read from the DNA, whereas the V and J calls and clone size are those reported in that table. This repertoire shows tens of thousands of clones, about 89% found once; its top ten account for roughly 2%. Germline V gene data show CDR1 as MDHEN and CDR2 as SYDVKM. V shed 4 bases and J 5 bases; nucleotides not matched to a gene: 13. CDR3 length equals 16 residues.

The sample consisted of peripheral blood. The source of this sequence is a man in his forties or fifties with active COVID-19. The chain links TRBV28 to TRBJ1-2; 7 bases agree with TRBD1. Here the CDR3 DNA reads TGTGCCAGCAGTTCCCTTTCCAGGGGGAGCGGATATGGCTACACCTTC. Protein sequence: CASSSLSRGSGYGYTF.